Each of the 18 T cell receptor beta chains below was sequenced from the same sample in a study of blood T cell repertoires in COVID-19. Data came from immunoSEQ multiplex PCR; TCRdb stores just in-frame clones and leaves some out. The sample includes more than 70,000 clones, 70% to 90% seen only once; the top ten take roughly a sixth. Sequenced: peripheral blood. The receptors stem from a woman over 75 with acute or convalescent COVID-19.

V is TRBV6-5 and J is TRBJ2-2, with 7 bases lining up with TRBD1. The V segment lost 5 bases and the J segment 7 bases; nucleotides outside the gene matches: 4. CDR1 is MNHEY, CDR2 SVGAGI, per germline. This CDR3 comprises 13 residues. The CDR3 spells CASSMTGYGELFF. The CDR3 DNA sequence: TGTGCCAGCAGTATGACAGGGTACGGGGAGCTGTTTTTT.

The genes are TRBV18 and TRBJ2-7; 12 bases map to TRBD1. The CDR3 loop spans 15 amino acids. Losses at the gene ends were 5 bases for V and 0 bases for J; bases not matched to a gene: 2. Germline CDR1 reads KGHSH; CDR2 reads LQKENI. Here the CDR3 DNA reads TGTGCCAGCTCATCGGGACAGGGGGCCTCCTACGAGCAGTACTTC. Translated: CASSSGQGASYEQYF.

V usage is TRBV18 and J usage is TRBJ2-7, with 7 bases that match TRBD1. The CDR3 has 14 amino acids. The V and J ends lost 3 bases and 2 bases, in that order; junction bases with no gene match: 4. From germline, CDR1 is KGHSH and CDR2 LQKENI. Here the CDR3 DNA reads TGTGCCAGCTCACCTGGGACAGCCACCTACGAGCAGTACTTC. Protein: CASSPGTATYEQYF. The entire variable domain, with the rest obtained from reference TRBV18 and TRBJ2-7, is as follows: NAGVMQNPRHLVRRRGQEARLRCSPMKGHSHVYWYRQLPEEGLKFMVYLQKENIIDESGMPKERFSAEFPKEGPSILRIQQVVRGDSAAYFCASSPGTATYEQYFGPGTRLTVT.

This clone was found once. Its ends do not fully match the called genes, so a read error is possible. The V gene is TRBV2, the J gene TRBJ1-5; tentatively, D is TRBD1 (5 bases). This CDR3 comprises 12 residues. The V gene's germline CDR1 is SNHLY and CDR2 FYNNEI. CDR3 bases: TGTGCCAGCAGTGAAGGTACAGGAGACGCCCTTTTT. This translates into CASSEGTGDALF. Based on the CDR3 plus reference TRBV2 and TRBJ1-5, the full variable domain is EPEVTQTPSHQVTQMGQEVILRCVPISNHLYFYWYRQILGQKVEFLVSFYNNEISEKSEIFDDQFSVERPDGSNFTLKIRSTKLEDSAMYFCASSEGTGDALFGDGTRLSIL.

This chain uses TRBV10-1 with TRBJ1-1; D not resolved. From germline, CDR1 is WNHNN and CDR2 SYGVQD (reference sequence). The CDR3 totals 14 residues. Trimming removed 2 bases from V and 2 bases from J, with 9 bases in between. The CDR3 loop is CASSEAGFNTEAFF. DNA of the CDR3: TGCGCCAGCAGTGAGGCGGGCTTCAACACTGAAGCTTTCTTT.

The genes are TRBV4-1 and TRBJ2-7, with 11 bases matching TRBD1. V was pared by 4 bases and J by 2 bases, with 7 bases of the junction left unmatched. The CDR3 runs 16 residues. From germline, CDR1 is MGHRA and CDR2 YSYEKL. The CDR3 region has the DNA TGCGCCAGCAGCCCGTCCCCGGGACAGGGGGCCTACGAGCAGTACTTC. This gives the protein CASSPSPGQGAYEQYF.

The CDR3 nucleotides are TGTGCCAGTAGTCCTCTGGGACAGCCAGGCACTGAAGCTTTCTTT. Encoded protein: CASSPLGQPGTEAFF. The V call is TRBV19, the J call TRBJ1-1; TRBD1 agrees at 7 bases. V was pared by 5 bases and J by 4 bases, with 10 bases of the junction left unmatched. Germline loops: CDR1 LNHDA, CDR2 SQIVND (reference sequence). The CDR3 is made up of 15 amino acids.

The CDR3 reads CASSLGLAGLAGELFF. As DNA, the CDR3 is TGTGCCAGCAGCCTTGGTCTAGCGGGGTTGGCCGGGGAGCTGTTTTTT. This chain links TRBV7-6 with TRBJ2-2; 9 nucleotides match TRBD2. J gave up 6 bases and V 5 bases, and 10 bases lay outside the gene matches. The CDR3 loop spans 16 amino acids. Germline values: CDR1 SGHVS, CDR2 FNYEAQ.

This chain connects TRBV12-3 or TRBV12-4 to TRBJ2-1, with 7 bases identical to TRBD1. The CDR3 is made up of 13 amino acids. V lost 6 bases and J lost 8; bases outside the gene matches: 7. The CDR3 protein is CASSPYRGDEQFF. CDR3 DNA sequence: TGTGCCAGCAGCCCCTACAGGGGCGATGAGCAGTTCTTC.

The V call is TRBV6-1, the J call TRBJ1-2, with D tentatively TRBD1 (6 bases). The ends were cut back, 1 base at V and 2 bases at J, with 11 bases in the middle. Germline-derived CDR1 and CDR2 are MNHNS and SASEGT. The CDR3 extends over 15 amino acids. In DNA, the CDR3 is TGTGCCAGCAGTGAAGTTAGCAGGGGAAACTATGGCTACACCTTC. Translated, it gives CASSEVSRGNYGYTF.

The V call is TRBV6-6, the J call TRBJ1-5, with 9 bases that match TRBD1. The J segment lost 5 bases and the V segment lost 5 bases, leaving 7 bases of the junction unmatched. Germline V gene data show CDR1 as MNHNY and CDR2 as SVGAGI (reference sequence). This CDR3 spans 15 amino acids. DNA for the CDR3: TGTGCCAGCAGTCCGGGACAGGGTGGGGATCAGCCCCAGCATTTT. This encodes CASSPGQGGDQPQHF.

In nucleotides, the CDR3 is TGTGCCAGCAGCCATATTCCGGGACTAGCGGGGGGGGCCGCCTACGAGCAGTACTTC. Protein product: CASSHIPGLAGGAAYEQYF. The chain has TRBV3-1 (or the pseudogene TRBV3-2) and TRBJ2-7; 16 bases align to TRBD2. J lost 2 bases, V lost 3 bases, and 10 bases had no gene match. The V gene's germline CDR1 is LGHDT and CDR2 YNNKEL (reference sequence). CDR3 length equals 19 residues.

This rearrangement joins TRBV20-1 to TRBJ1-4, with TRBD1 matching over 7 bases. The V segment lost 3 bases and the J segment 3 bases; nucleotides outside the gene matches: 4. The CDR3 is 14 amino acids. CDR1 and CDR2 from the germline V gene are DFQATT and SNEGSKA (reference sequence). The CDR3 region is CSASHRGANEKLFF. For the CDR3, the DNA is TGCAGTGCTAGTCACAGGGGAGCTAATGAAAAACTGTTTTTT.

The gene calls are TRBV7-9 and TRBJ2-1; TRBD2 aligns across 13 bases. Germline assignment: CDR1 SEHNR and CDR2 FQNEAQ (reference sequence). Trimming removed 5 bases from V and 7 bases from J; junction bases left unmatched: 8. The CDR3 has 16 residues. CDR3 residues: CASSQGLAGAGNEQFF. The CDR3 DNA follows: TGTGCCAGCAGCCAAGGACTAGCGGGGGCCGGGAATGAGCAGTTCTTC.

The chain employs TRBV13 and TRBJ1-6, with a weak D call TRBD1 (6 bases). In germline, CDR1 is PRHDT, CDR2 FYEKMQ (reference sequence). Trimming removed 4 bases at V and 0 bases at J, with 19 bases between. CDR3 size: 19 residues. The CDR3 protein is CASSYSFGTTSSYNSPLHF. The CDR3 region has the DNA TGTGCCAGCAGCTACTCCTTCGGGACAACAAGCTCCTATAATTCACCCCTCCACTTT.

The chain's CDR3 is CASGPKNSPLHF. The CDR3 DNA reads as TGCGCCAGCGGGCCTAAGAATTCACCCCTCCACTTT. The V gene is TRBV5-1, the J gene TRBJ1-6; D is ambiguous. V was shortened by 7 bases and J by 7 bases, with 9 bases between the two germline ends. There are 12 residues in the CDR3. Germline CDR1 and CDR2: SGHRS and YFSETQ.

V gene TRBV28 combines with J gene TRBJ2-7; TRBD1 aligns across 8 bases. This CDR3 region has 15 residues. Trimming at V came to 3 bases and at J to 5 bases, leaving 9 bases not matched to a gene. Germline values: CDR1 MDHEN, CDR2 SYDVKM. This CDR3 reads CASSLGGSGGDEQYF. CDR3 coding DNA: TGTGCCAGCAGTTTGGGCGGGTCAGGGGGCGACGAGCAGTACTTC.

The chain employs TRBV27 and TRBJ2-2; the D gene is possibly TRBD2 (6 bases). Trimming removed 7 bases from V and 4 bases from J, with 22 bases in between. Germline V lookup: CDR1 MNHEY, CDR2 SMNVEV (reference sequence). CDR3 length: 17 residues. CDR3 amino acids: CASTLLGGTRLTGELFF. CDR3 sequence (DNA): TGTGCCAGCACCCTCCTCGGCGGGACTCGACTCACCGGGGAGCTGTTTTTT.